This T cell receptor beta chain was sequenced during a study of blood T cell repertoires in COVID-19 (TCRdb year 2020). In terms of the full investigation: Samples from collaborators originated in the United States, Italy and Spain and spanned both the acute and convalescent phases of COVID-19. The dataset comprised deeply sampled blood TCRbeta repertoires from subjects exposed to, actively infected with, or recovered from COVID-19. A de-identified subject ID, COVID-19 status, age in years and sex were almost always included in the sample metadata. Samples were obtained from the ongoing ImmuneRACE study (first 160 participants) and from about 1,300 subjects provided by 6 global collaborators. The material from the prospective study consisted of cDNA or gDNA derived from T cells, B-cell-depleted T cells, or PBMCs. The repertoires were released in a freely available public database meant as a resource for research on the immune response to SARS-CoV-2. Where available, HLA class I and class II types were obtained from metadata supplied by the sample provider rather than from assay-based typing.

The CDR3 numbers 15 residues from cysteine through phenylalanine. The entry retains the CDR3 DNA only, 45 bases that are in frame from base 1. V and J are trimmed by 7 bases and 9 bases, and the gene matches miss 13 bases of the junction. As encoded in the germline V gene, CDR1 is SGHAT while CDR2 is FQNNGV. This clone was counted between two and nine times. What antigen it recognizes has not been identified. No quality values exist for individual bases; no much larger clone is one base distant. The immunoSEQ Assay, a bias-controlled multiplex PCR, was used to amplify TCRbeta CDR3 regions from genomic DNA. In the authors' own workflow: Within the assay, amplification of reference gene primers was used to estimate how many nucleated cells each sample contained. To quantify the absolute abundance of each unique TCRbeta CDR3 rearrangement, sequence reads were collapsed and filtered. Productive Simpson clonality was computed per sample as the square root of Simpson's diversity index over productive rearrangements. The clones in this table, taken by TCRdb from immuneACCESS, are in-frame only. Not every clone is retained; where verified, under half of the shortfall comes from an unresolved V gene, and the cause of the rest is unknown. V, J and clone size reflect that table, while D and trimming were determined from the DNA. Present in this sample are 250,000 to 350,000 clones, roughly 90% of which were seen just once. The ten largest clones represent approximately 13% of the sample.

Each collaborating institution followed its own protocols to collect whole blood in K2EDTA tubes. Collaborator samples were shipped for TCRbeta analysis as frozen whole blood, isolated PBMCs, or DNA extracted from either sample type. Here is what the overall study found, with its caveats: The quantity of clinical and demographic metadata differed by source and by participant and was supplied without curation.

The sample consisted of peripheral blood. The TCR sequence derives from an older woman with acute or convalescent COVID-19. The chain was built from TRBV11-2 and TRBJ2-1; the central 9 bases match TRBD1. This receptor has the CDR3 CASIPPGQGNGEQFF. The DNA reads TGTGCCAGCATTCCTCCGGGACAGGGAAACGGTGAGCAGTTCTTC.